This T cell receptor beta chain was obtained from a study of metastatic and nonmetastatic thyroid tumors. This CDR3 contains 15 residues. Germline V gene lookup returns CDR1 LGHDT and CDR2 YNNKEL (reference sequence). J gave up 3 bases and V 2 bases, and 5 bases lay outside the gene matches. No treatment of any kind had been given to any patient before thyroid surgery. Authors' methods: Variation in CDR3 across clinicopathological groups served as the basis for constructing a distant-metastasis classifier in papillary thyroid cancer. TCRdb reprocessed the PCR reads using MiXCR. The V and J calls were not made by the authors but by TCRdb's processing. Altogether around 65,000 clones are present, around 14% being singletons, with the ten largest covering about 6.5%. This clone has ten or more counts. Its antigen is unidentified. Regarding the study as a whole: Patients with malignant thyroid tumors reportedly had significantly higher TCR beta diversity than those with benign nodules, in blood and tumor.

This sequence joins TRBV3-1 and TRBJ2-3, with 7 bases matching TRBD2. This TCR came from a male donor with papillary thyroid cancer or a benign thyroid nodule (not recorded which). Some clones in this sample may be carry-over from other donors' samples. Sample: blood. CDR3 in amino acids: CASSQPPGGTDTQYF. In DNA, the CDR3 is TGTGCCAGCAGCCAACCCCCCGGGGGGACAGATACGCAGTATTTT.